The clone carrying this T cell receptor beta chain was recorded only once. The germline V gene has CDR1 SGHDT and CDR2 YYEEEE. V shed 3 bases and J shed 8 bases, with 15 bases lying between them. The CDR3 is 14 residues long. The time point was: after dendritic cell vaccination, including at tumor progression/relapse. These data belong to a study of glioma-infiltrating T cells after dendritic cell vaccination. Profiling relied on immunoSEQ multiplex PCR, and the TCRdb table lists in-frame clones only, not all of them. The data show about 82,000 clones, around four fifths seen once. This sample comprised blood, obtained after dendritic cell vaccination. This receptor was obtained from a human donor with glioblastoma. V is TRBV5-6 and J is TRBJ2-4; D call uncertain. The CDR3 reads CASSWFKTDYIQYF. CDR3 in DNA: TGTGCCAGCAGCTGGTTTAAAACAGATTACATTCAGTACTTC.